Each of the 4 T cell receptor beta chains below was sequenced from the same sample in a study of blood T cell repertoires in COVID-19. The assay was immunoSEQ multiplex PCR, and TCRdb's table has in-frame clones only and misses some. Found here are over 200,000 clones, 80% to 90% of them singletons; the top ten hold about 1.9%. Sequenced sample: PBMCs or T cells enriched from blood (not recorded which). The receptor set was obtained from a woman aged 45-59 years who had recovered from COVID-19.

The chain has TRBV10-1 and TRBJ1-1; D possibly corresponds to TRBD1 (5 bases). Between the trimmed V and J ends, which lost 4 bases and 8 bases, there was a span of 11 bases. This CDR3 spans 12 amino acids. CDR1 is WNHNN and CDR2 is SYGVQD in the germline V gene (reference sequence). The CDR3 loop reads CASSGPQGEAFF. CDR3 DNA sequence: TGCGCCAGCAGTGGGCCCCAGGGAGAAGCTTTCTTT.

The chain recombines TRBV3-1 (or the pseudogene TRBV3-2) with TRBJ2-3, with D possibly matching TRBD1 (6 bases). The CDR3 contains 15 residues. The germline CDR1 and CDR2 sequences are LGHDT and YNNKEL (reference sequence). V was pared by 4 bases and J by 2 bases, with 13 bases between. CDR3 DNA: TGTGCCAGCAGCCCCCTTGGGGGCGACACAGATACGCAGTATTTT. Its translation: CASSPLGGDTDTQYF.

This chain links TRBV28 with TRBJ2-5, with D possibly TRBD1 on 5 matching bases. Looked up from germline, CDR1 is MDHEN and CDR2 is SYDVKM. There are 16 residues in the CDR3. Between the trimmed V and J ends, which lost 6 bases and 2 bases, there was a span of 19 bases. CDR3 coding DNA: TGTGCCAGCAGGGAAGGGGTGGTCAGGCCACAAGAGACCCAGTACTTC. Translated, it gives CASREGVVRPQETQYF.

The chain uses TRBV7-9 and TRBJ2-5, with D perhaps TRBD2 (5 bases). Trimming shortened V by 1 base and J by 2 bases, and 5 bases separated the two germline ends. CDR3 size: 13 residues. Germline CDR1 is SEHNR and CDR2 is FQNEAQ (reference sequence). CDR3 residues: CASSLGGQETQYF. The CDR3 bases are TGTGCCAGCAGCTTAGGCGGGCAAGAGACCCAGTACTTC.